Listed below are T cell receptor beta chains from one sample, sequenced in a study of neurological immune-mediated disorders. TCRdb itself ran the 5' RACE reads through MiXCR, one entry per CDR3 protein. The sample lists 77,000 or so distinct CDR3 sequences, under 10% seen once, with around 1.7% in the top ten. The sequenced sample was PBMCs. Every receptor here comes from a man aged 45 to 65 in good health. Both conserved end residues are part of each CDR3. A D gene is named only where the DNA matches it firmly. Size values are once, few and many counts, or a class for expanded clones, and some rows have none.

many	-	TRBV20-1	TRBJ2-7	CSASSGTYLNEQYF	TGCAGTGCCAGCAGCGGGACATACCTGAACGAGCAGTACTTC
many	-	TRBV5-1	TRBJ1-1	CASSLQGRDTEAFF	TGCGCCAGCAGCCTCCAGGGTAGGGACACTGAAGCTTTCTTT
many	-	TRBV7-2	TRBJ2-5	CASSLDFSKTQYF	TGTGCCAGCAGCTTAGACTTCTCTAAGACCCAGTACTTC
many	TRBD1	TRBV6-4	TRBJ2-2	CASSAVGQGISLNTGELFF	TGTGCCAGCAGTGCCGTTGGACAGGGCATAAGTTTGAACACCGGGGAGCTGTTTTTT
few	-	TRBV3-1	TRBJ2-5	CASSLRLGQGGETQYF	TGTGCCAGCAGCCTCCGTTTGGGTCAGGGAGGTGAGACCCAGTACTTC
many	-	TRBV20-1	TRBJ2-7	CSARDPVRVREQYF	TGCAGTGCTAGAGATCCCGTAAGGGTCCGCGAGCAGTACTTC
many	-	TRBV6-6	TRBJ1-5	CASSSGTSNQPQHF	TGTGCCAGCAGCTCCGGGACTAGCAATCAGCCCCAGCATTTT
many	TRBD1	TRBV5-1	TRBJ2-1	CASSFTGGSVNEQFF	TGCGCCAGCAGCTTTACAGGGGGCTCCGTCAATGAGCAGTTCTTC
-	-	TRBV6-6	TRBJ2-1	CVSSYGSGNEQFF	TGTGTCAGCAGTTACGGTAGTGGGAACGAGCAGTTCTTC
many	-	TRBV28	TRBJ2-1	CASSLRGPSSYNEQFF	TGTGCCAGCAGTTTACGAGGGCCGAGCTCCTACAATGAGCAGTTCTTC
many	-	TRBV18	TRBJ2-7	CASSPPDPIYEQYF	TGTGCCAGCTCACCACCGGACCCCATTTACGAGCAGTACTTC